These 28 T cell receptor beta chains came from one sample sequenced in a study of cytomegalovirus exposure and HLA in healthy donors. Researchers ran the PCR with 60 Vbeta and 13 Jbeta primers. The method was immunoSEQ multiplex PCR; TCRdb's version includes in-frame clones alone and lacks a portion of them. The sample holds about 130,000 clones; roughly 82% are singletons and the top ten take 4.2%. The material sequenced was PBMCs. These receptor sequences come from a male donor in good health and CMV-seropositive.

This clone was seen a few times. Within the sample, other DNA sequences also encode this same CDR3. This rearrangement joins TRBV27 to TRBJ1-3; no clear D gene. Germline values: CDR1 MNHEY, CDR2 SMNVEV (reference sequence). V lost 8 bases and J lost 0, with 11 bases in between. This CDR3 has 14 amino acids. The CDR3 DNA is TGTGCCAGCCGAGGAGGGTTCTCTGGAAACACCATATATTTT. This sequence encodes CASRGGFSGNTIYF.

In DNA, the CDR3 is TGTGCCAGCAGCTTAGTGACTAGCGGGAAAGGGTCCTACGAGCAGTACTTC. This codes for CASSLVTSGKGSYEQYF. The rearrangement joins TRBV7-2 to TRBJ2-7; 11 nucleotides match TRBD2. Trimming at V came to 1 base and at J to 1 base, leaving 6 bases not matched to a gene. This CDR3 spans 17 amino acids. CDR1 and CDR2 from the germline V gene are SGHTA and FQGNSA.

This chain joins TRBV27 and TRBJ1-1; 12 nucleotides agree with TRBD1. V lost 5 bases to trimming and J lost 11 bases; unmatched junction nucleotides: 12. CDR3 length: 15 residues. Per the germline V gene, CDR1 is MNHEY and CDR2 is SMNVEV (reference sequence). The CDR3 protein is CASSAPGQGALNAFF. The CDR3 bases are TGTGCCAGCAGTGCCCCGGGACAGGGGGCGCTTAATGCTTTCTTT.

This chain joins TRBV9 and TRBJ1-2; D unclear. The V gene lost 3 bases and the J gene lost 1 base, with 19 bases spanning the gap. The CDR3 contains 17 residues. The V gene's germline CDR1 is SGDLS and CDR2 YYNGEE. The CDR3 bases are TGTGCCAGCAGCGGGGGAGGGCCGCGGATTATTAACTATGGCTACACCTTC. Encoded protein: CASSGGGPRIINYGYTF. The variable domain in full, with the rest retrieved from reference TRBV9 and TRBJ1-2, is DSGVTQTPKHLITATGQRVTLRCSPRSGDLSVYWYQQSLDQGLQFLIQYYNGEERAKGNILERFSAQQFPDLHSELNLSSLELGDSALYFCASSGGGPRIINYGYTFGSGTRLTVV.

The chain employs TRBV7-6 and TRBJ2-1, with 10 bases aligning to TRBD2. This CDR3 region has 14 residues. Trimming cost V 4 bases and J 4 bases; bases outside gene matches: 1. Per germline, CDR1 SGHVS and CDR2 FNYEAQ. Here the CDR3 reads CASSSSGSYNEQFF. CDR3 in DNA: TGTGCCAGCAGCTCTAGCGGGAGTTACAATGAGCAGTTCTTC. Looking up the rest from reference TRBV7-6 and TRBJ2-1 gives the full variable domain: GAGVSQSPRYKVTKRGQDVALRCDPISGHVSLYWYRQALGQGPEFLTYFNYEAQQDKSGLPNDRFSAERPEGSISTLTIQRTEQRDSAMYRCASSSSGSYNEQFFGPGTRLTVL.

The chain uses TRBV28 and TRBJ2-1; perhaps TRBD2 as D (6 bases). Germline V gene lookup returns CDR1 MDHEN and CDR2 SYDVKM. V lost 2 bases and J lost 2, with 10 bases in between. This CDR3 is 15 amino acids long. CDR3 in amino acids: CASSLVGGTYNEQFF. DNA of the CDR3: TGTGCCAGCAGTTTAGTCGGGGGAACCTACAATGAGCAGTTCTTC.

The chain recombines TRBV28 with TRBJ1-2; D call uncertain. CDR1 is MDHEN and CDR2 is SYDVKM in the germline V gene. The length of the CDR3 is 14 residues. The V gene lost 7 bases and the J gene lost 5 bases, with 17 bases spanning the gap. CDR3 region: CASTPDWEGYGYTF. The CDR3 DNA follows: TGTGCCAGCACTCCGGACTGGGAAGGATATGGCTACACCTTC.

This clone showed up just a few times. The CDR3 loop is CASTRGDTEAFF. The CDR3 coding sequence is TGTGCCAGCACTCGGGGGGACACTGAAGCTTTCTTT. This rearrangement joins TRBV7-9 to TRBJ1-1, with D possibly being TRBD1 (5 bases). V was shortened by 7 bases and J by 3 bases, with 9 bases between the two germline ends. From germline, CDR1 is SEHNR and CDR2 FQNEAQ (reference sequence). This CDR3 spans 12 amino acids.

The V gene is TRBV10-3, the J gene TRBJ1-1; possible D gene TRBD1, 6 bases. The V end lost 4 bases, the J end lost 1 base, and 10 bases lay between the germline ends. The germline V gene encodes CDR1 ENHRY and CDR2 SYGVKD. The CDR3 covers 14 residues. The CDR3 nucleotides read TGTGCCATCAGTGCCCTACAGGGGAACACTGAAGCTTTCTTT. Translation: CAISALQGNTEAFF.

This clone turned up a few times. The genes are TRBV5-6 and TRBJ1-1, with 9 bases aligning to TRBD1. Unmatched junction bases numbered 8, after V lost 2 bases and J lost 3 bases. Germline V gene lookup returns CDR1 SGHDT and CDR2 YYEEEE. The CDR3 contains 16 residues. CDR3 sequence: CASSLVPDRGDTEAFF. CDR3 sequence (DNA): TGTGCCAGCAGCTTAGTCCCTGACAGGGGGGACACTGAAGCTTTCTTT.

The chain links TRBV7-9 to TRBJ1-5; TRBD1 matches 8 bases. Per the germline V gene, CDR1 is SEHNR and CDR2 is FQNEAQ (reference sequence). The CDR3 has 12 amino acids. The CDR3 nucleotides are TGTTCCATCGGACAGGGTGACCAGCCCCAGCATTTT. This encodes CSIGQGDQPQHF.

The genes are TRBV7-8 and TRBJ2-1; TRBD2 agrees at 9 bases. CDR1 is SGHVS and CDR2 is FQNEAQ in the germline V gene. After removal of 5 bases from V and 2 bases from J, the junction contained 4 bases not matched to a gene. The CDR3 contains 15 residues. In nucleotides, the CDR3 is TGTGCCAGCAGCCAGGGACTAGCTACCTACAATGAGCAGTTCTTC. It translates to CASSQGLATYNEQFF.

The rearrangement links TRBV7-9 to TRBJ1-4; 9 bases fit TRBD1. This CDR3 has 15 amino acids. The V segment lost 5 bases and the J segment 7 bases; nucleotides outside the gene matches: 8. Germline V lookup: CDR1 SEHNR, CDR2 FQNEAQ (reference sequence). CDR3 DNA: TGTGCCAGCAGCCCACGGACAGGGGCGGGTGAAAAACTGTTTTTT. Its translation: CASSPRTGAGEKLFF.

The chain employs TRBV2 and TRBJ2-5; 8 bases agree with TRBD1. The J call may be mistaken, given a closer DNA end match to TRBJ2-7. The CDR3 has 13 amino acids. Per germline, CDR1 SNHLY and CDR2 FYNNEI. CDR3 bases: TGTGCCAGCAGAACGACAGGGGTTTACGAGCAGTACTTC. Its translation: CASRTTGVYEQYF.

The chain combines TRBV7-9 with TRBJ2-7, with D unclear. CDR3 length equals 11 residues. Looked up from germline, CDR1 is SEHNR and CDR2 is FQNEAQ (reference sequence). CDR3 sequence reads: CSTTSVYEQYF. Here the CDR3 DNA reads TGTTCCACCACAAGCGTCTACGAGCAGTACTTC.

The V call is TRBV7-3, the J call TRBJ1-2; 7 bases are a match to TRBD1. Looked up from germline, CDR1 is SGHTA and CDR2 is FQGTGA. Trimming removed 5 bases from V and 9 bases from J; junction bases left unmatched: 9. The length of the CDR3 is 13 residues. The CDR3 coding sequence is TGTGCCAGCAGCCCAGGGGGAGATCGGAGCTACACCTTC. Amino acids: CASSPGGDRSYTF. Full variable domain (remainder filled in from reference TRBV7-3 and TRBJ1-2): GAGVSQTPSNKVTEKGKYVELRCDPISGHTALYWYRQSLGQGPEFLIYFQGTGAADDSGLPNDRFFAVRPEGSVSTLKIQRTERGDSAVYLCASSPGGDRSYTFGSGTRLTVV.

CDR3 sequence: CASSLGLREGILAQYF. The CDR3 nucleotides read TGCGCCAGCAGCTTGGGACTCCGGGAGGGGATCTTGGCCCAGTACTTC. V usage is TRBV5-1 and J usage is TRBJ2-5; 8 bases fit TRBD2. The CDR3 is 16 amino acids. The germline V gene has CDR1 SGHRS and CDR2 YFSETQ. V lost 0 bases, J lost 9 bases, and 13 bases stayed unmatched.

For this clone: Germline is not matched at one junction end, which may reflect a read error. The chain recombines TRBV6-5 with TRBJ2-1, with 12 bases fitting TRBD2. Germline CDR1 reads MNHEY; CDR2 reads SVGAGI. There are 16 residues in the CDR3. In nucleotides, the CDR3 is TGTGCCAGCAGTTACCGTTCTAGCGGGAGGGACAATGGGCAGTTCTTC. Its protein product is CASSYRSSGRDNGQFF.

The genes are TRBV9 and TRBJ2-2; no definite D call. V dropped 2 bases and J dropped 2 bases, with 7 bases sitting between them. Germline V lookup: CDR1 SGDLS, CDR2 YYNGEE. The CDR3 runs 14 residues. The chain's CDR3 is CASSVIENTGELFF. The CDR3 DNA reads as TGTGCCAGCAGCGTGATAGAAAACACCGGGGAGCTGTTTTTT.

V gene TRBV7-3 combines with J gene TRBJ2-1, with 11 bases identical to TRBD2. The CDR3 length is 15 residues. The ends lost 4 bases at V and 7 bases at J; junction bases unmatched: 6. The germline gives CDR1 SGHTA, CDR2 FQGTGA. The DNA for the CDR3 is TGTGCCAGCAGCTCGGGTCTAGCGGGAGGAAATGAGCAGTTCTTC. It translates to CASSSGLAGGNEQFF.

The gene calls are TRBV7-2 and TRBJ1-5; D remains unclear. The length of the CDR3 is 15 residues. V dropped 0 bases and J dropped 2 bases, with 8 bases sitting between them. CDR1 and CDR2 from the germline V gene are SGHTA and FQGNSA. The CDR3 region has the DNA TGTGCCAGCAGCTTAGCGGGCTGGGGCAATCAGCCCCAGCATTTT. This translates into CASSLAGWGNQPQHF.

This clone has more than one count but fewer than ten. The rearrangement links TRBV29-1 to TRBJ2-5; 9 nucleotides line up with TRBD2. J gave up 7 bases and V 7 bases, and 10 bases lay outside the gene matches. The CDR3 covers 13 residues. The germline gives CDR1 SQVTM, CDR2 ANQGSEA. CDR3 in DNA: TGCAGCGCCCCGGAGGCGGGAGGGTGGACCCAGTACTTC. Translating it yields CSAPEAGGWTQYF.

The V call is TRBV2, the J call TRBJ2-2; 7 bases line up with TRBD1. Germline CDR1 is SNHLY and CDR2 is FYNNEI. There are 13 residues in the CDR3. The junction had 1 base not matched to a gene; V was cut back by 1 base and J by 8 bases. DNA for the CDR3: TGTGCCAGCAGTGAAGAGGGGGCTGGGGAGCTGTTTTTT. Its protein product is CASSEEGAGELFF.

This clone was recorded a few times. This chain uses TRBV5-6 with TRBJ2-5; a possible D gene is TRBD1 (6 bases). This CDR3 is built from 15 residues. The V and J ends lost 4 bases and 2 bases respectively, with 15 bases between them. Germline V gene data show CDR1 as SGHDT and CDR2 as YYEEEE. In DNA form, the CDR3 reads TGTGCCAGCAGCCGCTGGGACAATTCACAAGAGACCCAGTACTTC. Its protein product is CASSRWDNSQETQYF.

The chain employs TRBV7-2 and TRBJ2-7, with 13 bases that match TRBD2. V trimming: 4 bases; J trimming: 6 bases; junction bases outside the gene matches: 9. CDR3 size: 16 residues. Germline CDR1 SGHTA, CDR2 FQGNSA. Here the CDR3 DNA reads TGTGCCAGCAGCTCGTCCGGGACTAGCGGGGTCCGCGAGCAGTACTTC. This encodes CASSSSGTSGVREQYF.

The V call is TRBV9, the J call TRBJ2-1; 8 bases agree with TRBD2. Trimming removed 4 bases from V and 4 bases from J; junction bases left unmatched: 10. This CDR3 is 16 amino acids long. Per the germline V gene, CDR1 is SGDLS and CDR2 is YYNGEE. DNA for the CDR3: TGTGCCAGCAGCCCCCAGCGGACTAGCACTTACAATGAGCAGTTCTTC. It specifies CASSPQRTSTYNEQFF. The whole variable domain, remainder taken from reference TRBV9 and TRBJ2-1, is DSGVTQTPKHLITATGQRVTLRCSPRSGDLSVYWYQQSLDQGLQFLIQYYNGEERAKGNILERFSAQQFPDLHSELNLSSLELGDSALYFCASSPQRTSTYNEQFFGPGTRLTVL.

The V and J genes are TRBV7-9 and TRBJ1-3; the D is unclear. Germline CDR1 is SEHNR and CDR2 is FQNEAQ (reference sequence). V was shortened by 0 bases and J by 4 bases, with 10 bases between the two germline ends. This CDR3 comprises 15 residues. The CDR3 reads CASSLAIPLGNTIYF. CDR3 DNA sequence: TGTGCCAGCAGCTTAGCGATTCCACTAGGAAACACCATATATTTT. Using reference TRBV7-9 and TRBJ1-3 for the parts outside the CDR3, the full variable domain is DTGVSQNPRHKITKRGQNVTFRCDPISEHNRLYWYRQTLGQGPEFLTYFQNEAQLEKSRLLSDRFSAERPKGSFSTLEIQRTEQGDSAMYLCASSLAIPLGNTIYFGEGSWLTVV.

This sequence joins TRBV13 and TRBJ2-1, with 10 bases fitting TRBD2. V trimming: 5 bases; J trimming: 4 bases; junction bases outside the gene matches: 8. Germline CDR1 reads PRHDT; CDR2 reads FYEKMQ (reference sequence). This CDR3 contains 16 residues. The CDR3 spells CASSSSGTSEYNEQFF. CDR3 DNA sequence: TGTGCCAGCAGCAGCTCCGGGACTAGCGAATACAATGAGCAGTTCTTC.